This TCR beta chain was obtained from a study of CD8+CD57+ T cells in acquired aplastic anemia. Study-level background: Yields of DNA that came from sorted CD4+ and CD8+ cells averaged about 3.3 ug. Healthy CD8+ samples averaged roughly 12 million reads.

CDR3 and TCR beta VDJ profiling relied on a genomic DNA template. TCRdb itself ran the reads through MiXCR, one entry per CDR3 protein. The table has approximately 160,000 distinct CDR3 sequences, around 45% seen once. Broader study findings: About 30 CD8+ CDR3 sequences occurred in both the patients and the controls. The study found no significant CD8+ Simpson's diversity difference between patients and controls.

This clonotype was detected ten times or more. What it binds is not known. V was pared by 6 bases and J by 8 bases, with 7 bases of the junction left unmatched. The CDR3 runs 14 residues. Sequences were obtained from sorted CD4+, CD8+, or CD8+CD57+ T cells (not recorded which) from PBMCs. The TCR sequence derives from a human donor in good health. The V call is TRBV12-3 or TRBV12-4, the J call TRBJ2-1, with 10 bases lining up with TRBD2. The CDR3, as DNA: TGTGCCAGCAGGCCTAGCGGGAGTTTCGATGAGCAGTTCTTC. Its protein is CASRPSGSFDEQFF.